A selection of T cell receptor beta chains follows, all from one sample in a study of blood T cell repertoires in COVID-19. Data came from immunoSEQ multiplex PCR; TCRdb stores just in-frame clones and leaves some out. The sample yields more than 100,000 clones, approximately 88% seen once. Sequenced sample: peripheral blood. The receptors here all came from a young woman who had recovered from COVID-19. The CDR3 runs from the conserved cysteine through the conserved F or W. The order of the fields is CDR3 protein, CDR3 DNA, D gene, clone size, J gene, V gene. D genes are given only for firm matches. A clone size is listed for some rows: how often the clone was seen (once, few, many), or a class if it is expanded.

CASSLGTSGISYNEQFF TGTGCCAGCAGCCTAGGGACTAGCGGGATCTCCTACAATGAGCAGTTCTTC TRBD2 . TRBJ2-1 TRBV7-2
CASSPISGPSRGESSYNEQFF TGTGCCAGCTCACCCATCTCGGGACCCAGCCGGGGGGAGAGCTCCTACAATGAGCAGTTCTTC TRBD2 few TRBJ2-1 TRBV18
CASSVGVLNRDRSAELFF TGTGCCAGCAGCGTAGGGGTCCTGAACCGGGACAGGAGCGCAGAACTGTTTTTT TRBD1 . TRBJ1-4 TRBV9
CASSPGTGQQNGYTF TGTGCCAGCAGCCCTGGGACAGGGCAGCAGAATGGCTACACCTTC TRBD1 . TRBJ1-2 TRBV7-9
CASSQDRTGYNEQFF TGCGCCAGCAGCCAAGATAGGACAGGGTATAATGAGCAGTTCTTC TRBD1 . TRBJ2-1 TRBV4-1
CASSPLLGVAGGSYNEQFF TGTGCCAGCAGCCCCCTGTTGGGGGTAGCGGGGGGGTCCTACAATGAGCAGTTCTTC TRBD2 . TRBJ2-1 TRBV3-1/TRBV3-2
CAWSFGGETQYF TGTGCCTGGAGTTTCGGGGGGGAGACCCAGTACTTC TRBD2 . TRBJ2-5 TRBV30
CASSLRSNQPQHF TGTGCCAGCAGCTTACGTAGCAATCAGCCCCAGCATTTT . . TRBJ1-5 TRBV7-2
CASSSTSGIINEQFF TGCGCCAGCAGCTCGACTAGCGGAATCATCAATGAGCAGTTCTTC TRBD2 . TRBJ2-1 TRBV5-1
CASSLDGSRDTDSNQPQHF TGTGCCAGCAGCTTAGATGGCTCCCGGGACACGGATAGCAATCAGCCCCAGCATTTT . . TRBJ1-5 TRBV11-2
CASSQEGGRPEQYF TGCGCCAGCAGCCAAGAAGGGGGCCGTCCCGAGCAGTACTTC TRBD1 . TRBJ2-7 TRBV4-1
CTSSQHLALTQYF TGCACCAGCAGCCAGCATCTAGCACTGACGCAGTATTTT . . TRBJ2-3 TRBV1
CSASTAQETQYF TGCAGCGCCTCGACAGCACAAGAGACCCAGTACTTC . few TRBJ2-5 TRBV29-1
CASSFSGSRGYTF TGTGCCAGCAGTTTTTCCGGGAGCCGGGGCTACACCTTC . . TRBJ1-2 TRBV27
CASSPTLGRTSGRDTQYF TGTGCCAGCAGCCCAACCCTGGGAAGGACTAGCGGGAGAGATACGCAGTATTTT TRBD2 once TRBJ2-3 TRBV5-4
CASRPISDEQFF TGTGCCAGCAGGCCTATTAGCGATGAGCAGTTCTTC . . TRBJ2-1 TRBV2
CASSLLAGGKNEQFF TGTGCCAGCAGCCTATTGGCGGGAGGGAAGAATGAGCAGTTCTTC TRBD2 . TRBJ2-1 TRBV7-3
CASSFDGTSNSPLHF TGTGCCAGCAGCTTCGACGGGACAAGTAATTCACCCCTCCACTTT . . TRBJ1-6 TRBV9
CASSIGLAGAYNEQFF TGTGCCAGTAGTATAGGACTAGCGGGGGCCTACAATGAGCAGTTCTTC TRBD2 . TRBJ2-1 TRBV19
CASSDSIAGGTDTQYF TGTGCCAGCAGTGACTCGATAGCGGGAGGTACAGATACGCAGTATTTT TRBD2 few TRBJ2-3 TRBV6-4
CASSAAGNSYEQYF TGCGCCAGCAGTGCTGCAGGGAACTCCTACGAGCAGTACTTC . . TRBJ2-7 TRBV10-2
CASSDAPGGGRKETQYF TGCGCCAGCAGTGACGCCCCAGGCGGCGGGAGAAAAGAGACCCAGTACTTC TRBD2 . TRBJ2-5 TRBV10-1
CASTQRDSNTEAFF TGTGCCAGTACCCAACGGGACAGCAACACTGAAGCTTTCTTT TRBD1 . TRBJ1-1 TRBV19
CASTTQGKATNEKLFF TGTGCCAGTACCACACAGGGTAAAGCGACTAATGAAAAACTGTTTTTT . few TRBJ1-4 TRBV19
CACNDRNTEAFF TGTGCCTGTAACGACAGGAACACTGAAGCTTTCTTT . . TRBJ1-1 TRBV30
CASGTGAYTEAFF TGTGCCAGCGGGACAGGGGCCTACACTGAAGCTTTCTTT TRBD1 . TRBJ1-1 TRBV2
CASSSHPLTSGRSGSYEQYF TGTGCCAGCAGTTCTCACCCCCTAACTAGCGGGAGGTCGGGCTCCTACGAGCAGTACTTC TRBD2 . TRBJ2-7 TRBV27
CASSTRQGPDTQYF TGTGCCAGTAGTACCCGGCAGGGGCCAGATACGCAGTATTTT . . TRBJ2-3 TRBV19
CASFKPRAGPGVLTGELFF TGTGCCAGTTTCAAACCCCGGGCAGGGCCTGGAGTCTTAACCGGGGAGCTGTTTTTT . . TRBJ2-2 TRBV28
CASSTGLGGYTF TGTGCCAGCAGTACTGGACTCGGAGGCTACACCTTC . . TRBJ1-2 TRBV12-3/TRBV12-4
CAWSVDREKLFF TGTGCCTGGAGTGTGGACAGGGAAAAACTGTTTTTT TRBD1 once TRBJ1-4 TRBV30
CASSLGSGVYNYGYTF TGTGCCAGCAGCTTAGGTTCGGGGGTTTACAACTATGGCTACACCTTC . . TRBJ1-2 TRBV7-9
CASAGGTGNTIYF TGCGCCAGCGCAGGAGGGACTGGAAACACCATATATTTT . . TRBJ1-3 TRBV5-1
CASSHRLAGVADTQYF TGTGCCAGCAGCCACCGGCTAGCGGGAGTAGCAGATACGCAGTATTTT TRBD2 once TRBJ2-3 TRBV4-2
CASSPGTSGGPTQYF TGTGCCAGCAGCCCTGGGACTAGCGGGGGACCGACCCAGTACTTC TRBD2 . TRBJ2-5 TRBV11-2
CSIRGTDTQYF TGCAGCATAAGGGGAACAGATACGCAGTATTTT . . TRBJ2-3 TRBV29-1
CASSPSRLGFKGNEQFF TGTGCCAGCAGTCCTAGCCGACTAGGTTTTAAGGGCAATGAGCAGTTCTTC . few TRBJ2-1 TRBV27
CATSRTGRGATGELFF TGTGCCACCAGCAGAACCGGCAGGGGGGCCACCGGGGAGCTGTTTTTT . few TRBJ2-2 TRBV15
CASSYSTTAEAFF TGTGCCAGCAGTTACTCGACCACAGCTGAAGCTTTCTTT . many TRBJ1-1 TRBV6-5
CASSAGSGGRKVLYGYTF TGTGCCAGCAGCGCGGGTTCAGGAGGAAGGAAAGTCCTCTATGGCTACACCTTC . few TRBJ1-2 TRBV9
CASSKKREAHYEQFF TGTGCCAGCAGTAAAAAGCGGGAGGCCCACTATGAGCAGTTCTTC TRBD2 . TRBJ2-1 TRBV5-4
CASSFPGNTEAFF TGTGCCAGCAGTTTTCCGGGGAACACTGAAGCTTTCTTT . . TRBJ1-1 TRBV27
CASSMNIQGTGELFF TGCGCCAGCAGCATGAACATCCAGGGGACCGGGGAGCTGTTTTTT . few TRBJ2-2 TRBV5-1